This T cell receptor beta chain was sequenced for a study of a mutant IDH1 vaccine in newly diagnosed glioma. Noted time point: week 11, during vaccination. Doses of 300 ug of mutant IDH1 20-mer peptide were given with topical imiquimod. Sequenced by immunoSEQ multiplex PCR; TCRdb stores in-frame clones only, minus some. The sample has approximately 110,000 clones, 85% to 90% seen once. V lost 6 bases and J 6 bases, leaving 14 bases between the germline ends. The CDR3 contains 13 residues. Germline CDR1 is MNHEY and CDR2 is SMNVEV (reference sequence). In regard to this clone: Its cognate antigen is unknown.

The chain employs TRBV27 and TRBJ1-2; unclear D gene. This TCR came from a woman aged 45-59 years with glioma. The sample in question was PBMCs, obtained from a glioma patient whose treatment included an IDH1 peptide vaccine. The chain's CDR3 is CASRQRTENGYTF. In nucleotides, the CDR3 is TGTGCCAGCAGGCAACGGACGGAAAATGGCTACACCTTC.